A single T cell receptor beta chain is shown here with its context. The antigen is not known. This sample stems from a study of glioma-infiltrating T cells after dendritic cell vaccination. At the level of the study: Dendritic cells derived from monocytes and pulsed with autologous tumor lysate formed the vaccine. At biweekly intervals, patients got three intradermal dendritic cell vaccine injections. Whole-study results and caveats: TCR clonality showed no direct relationship with survival.

V trimming: 2 bases; J trimming: 9 bases; junction bases outside the gene matches: 11. CDR3 length: 17 amino acids. CDR1 and CDR2 from the germline V gene are MNHEY and SMNVEV (reference sequence). TCRdb's table, derived via immunoSEQ multiplex PCR, lists solely in-frame clones and lacks some. The sample shows about 21,000 clones, about four fifths of them seen only once. Only patients with spare fresh-frozen tumor and over two years of follow-up were included. The chain carries TRBV27 and TRBJ2-1; 12 nucleotides line up with TRBD2. The sequencing used blood, collected before dendritic cell vaccination. This receptor was identified in a human donor with glioblastoma. CDR3: CASSLKVAPSGRGEQFF. CDR3 in DNA: TGTGCCAGCAGTTTAAAAGTCGCCCCTAGCGGGAGGGGTGAGCAGTTCTTC.